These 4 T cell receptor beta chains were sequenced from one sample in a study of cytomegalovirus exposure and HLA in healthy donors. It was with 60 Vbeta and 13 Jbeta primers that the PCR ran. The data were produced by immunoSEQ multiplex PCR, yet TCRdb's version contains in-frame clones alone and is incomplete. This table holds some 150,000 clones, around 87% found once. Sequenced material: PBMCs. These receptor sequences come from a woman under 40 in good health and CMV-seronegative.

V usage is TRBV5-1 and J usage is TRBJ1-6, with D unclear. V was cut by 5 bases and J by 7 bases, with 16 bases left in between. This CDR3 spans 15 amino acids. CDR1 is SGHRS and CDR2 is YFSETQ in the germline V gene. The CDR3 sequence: CASSRATGKNSPLHF. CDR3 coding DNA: TGCGCCAGCAGTCGGGCGACCGGGAAAAATTCACCCCTCCACTTT. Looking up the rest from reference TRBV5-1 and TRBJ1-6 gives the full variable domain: KAGVTQTPRYLIKTRGQQVTLSCSPISGHRSVSWYQQTPGQGLQFLFEYFSETQRNKGNFPGRFSGRQFSNSRSEMNVSTLELGDSALYLCASSRATGKNSPLHFGNGTRLTVT.

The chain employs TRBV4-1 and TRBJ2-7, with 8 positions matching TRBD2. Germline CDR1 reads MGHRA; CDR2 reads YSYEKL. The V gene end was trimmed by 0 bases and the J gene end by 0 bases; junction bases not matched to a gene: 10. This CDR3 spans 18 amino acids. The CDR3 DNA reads TGCGCCAGCAGCCAAGATTGGAGCGGGGGCTTGAGCTCCTACGAGCAGTACTTC. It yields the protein CASSQDWSGGLSSYEQYF.

The chain's CDR3 is CASSFLWDRGNSPLHF. The CDR3 DNA sequence: TGCGCCAGCAGCTTCCTGTGGGACAGGGGTAATTCACCCCTCCACTTT. V is TRBV5-1 and J is TRBJ1-6; TRBD1 agrees at 10 bases. Germline CDR1 reads SGHRS; CDR2 reads YFSETQ. This CDR3 comprises 16 residues. J lost 6 bases, V lost 2 bases, and 5 bases had no gene match.

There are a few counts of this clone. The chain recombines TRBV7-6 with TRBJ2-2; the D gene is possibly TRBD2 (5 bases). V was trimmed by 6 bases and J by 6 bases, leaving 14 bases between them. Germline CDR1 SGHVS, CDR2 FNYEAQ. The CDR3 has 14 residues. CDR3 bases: TGTGCCAGCAGGGCGGGTCTCAGGTCCGGGGAGCTGTTTTTT. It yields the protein CASRAGLRSGELFF.